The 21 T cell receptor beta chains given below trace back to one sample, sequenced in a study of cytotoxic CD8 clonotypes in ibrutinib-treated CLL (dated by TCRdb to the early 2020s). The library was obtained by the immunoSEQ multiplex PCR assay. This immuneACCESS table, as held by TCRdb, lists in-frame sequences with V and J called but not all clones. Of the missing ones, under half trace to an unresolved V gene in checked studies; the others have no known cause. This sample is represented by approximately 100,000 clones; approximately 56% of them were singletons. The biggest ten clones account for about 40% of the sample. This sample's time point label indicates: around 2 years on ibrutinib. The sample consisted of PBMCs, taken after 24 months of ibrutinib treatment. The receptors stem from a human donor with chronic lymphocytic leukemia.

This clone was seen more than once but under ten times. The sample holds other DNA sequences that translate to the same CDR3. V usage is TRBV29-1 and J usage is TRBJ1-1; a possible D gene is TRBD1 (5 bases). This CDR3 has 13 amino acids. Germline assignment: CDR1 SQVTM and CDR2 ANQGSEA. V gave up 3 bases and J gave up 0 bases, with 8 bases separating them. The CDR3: CSVERGLNTEAFF. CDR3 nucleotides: TGCAGCGTTGAGCGGGGACTGAACACTGAAGCTTTCTTT.

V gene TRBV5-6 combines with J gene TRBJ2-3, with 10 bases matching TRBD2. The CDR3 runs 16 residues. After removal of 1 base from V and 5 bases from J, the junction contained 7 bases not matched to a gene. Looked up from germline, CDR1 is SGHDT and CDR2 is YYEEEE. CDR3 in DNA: TGTGCCAGCAGCTTGACGCCTAGCGGGGGAGGAGATACGCAGTATTTT. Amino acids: CASSLTPSGGGDTQYF.

The CDR3 bases are TGTGCCAGCAGCGAAACAGGCCTCGGTACAGATACGCAGTATTTT. It yields the protein CASSETGLGTDTQYF. The chain recombines TRBV27 with TRBJ2-3; TRBD1 is a possible D gene (5 bases). The CDR3 length is 15 residues. CDR1 MNHEY and CDR2 SMNVEV come from the germline V gene (reference sequence). Trimming removed 6 bases at V and 3 bases at J, with 16 bases between.

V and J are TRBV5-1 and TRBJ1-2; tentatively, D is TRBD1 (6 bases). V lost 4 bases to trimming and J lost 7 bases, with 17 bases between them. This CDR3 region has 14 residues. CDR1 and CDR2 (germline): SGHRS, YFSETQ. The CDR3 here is CASSPQGPRSGYTF. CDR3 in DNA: TGCGCCAGCAGCCCTCAGGGGCCAAGAAGTGGCTACACCTTC.

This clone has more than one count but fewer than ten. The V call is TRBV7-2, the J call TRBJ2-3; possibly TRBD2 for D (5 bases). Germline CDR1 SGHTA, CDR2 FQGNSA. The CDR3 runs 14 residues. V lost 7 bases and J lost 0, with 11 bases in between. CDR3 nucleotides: TGTGCCAGCACCCGGGATTTCAGCACAGATACGCAGTATTTT. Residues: CASTRDFSTDTQYF.

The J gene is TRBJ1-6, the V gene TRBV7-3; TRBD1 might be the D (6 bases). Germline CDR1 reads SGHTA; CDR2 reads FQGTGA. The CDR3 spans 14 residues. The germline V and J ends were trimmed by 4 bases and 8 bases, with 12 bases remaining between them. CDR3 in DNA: TGTGCCAGCAGCTCCGGGACACTTTATTCACCCCTCCACTTT. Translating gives CASSSGTLYSPLHF.

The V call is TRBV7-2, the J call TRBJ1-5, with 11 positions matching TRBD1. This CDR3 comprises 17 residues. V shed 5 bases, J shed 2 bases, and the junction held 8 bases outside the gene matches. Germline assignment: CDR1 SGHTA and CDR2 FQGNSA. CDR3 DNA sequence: TGTGCCAGCAGCCTGAAGAGGGGACAGGGGGGCAATCAGCCCCAGCATTTT. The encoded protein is CASSLKRGQGGNQPQHF.

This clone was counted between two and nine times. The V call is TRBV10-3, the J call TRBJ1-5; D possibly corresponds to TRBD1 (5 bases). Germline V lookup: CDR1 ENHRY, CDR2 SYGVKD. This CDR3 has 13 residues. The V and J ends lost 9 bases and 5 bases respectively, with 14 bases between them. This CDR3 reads CAIAQGTDQPQHF. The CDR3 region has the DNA TGTGCCATTGCCCAGGGAACGGATCAGCCCCAGCATTTT.

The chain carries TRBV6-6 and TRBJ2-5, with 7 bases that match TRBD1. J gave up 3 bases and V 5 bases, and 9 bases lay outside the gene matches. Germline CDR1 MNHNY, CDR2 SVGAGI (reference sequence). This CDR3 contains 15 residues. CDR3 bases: TGTGCCAGCAGTAACCGGGACAGCAGGGAAGAGACCCAGTACTTC. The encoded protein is CASSNRDSREETQYF.

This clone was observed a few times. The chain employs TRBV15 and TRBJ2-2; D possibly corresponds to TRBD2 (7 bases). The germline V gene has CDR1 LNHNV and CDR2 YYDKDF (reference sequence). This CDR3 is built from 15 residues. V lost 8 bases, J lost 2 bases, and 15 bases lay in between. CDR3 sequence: CATHRGALNTGELFF. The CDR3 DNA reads TGTGCCACCCACCGGGGGGCCCTCAACACCGGGGAGCTGTTTTTT.

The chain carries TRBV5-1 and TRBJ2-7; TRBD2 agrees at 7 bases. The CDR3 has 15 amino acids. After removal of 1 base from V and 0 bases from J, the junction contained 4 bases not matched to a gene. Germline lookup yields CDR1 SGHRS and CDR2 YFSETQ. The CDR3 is CASSLISGGSYEQYF. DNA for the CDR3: TGCGCCAGCAGCTTGATCTCGGGGGGCTCCTACGAGCAGTACTTC.

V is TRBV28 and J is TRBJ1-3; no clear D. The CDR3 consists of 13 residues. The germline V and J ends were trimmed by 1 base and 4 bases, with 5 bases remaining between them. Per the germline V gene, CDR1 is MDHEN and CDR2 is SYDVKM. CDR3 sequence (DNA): TGTGCCAGCAGTTTATATAAGGGAAACACCATATATTTT. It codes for CASSLYKGNTIYF.

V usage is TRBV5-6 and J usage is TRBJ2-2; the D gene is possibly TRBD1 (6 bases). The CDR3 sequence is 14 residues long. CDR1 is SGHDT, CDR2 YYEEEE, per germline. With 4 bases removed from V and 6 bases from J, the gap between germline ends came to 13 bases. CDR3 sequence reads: CASSPRYRAGELFF. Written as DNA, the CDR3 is TGTGCCAGCAGCCCGAGATACAGGGCCGGGGAGCTGTTTTTT.

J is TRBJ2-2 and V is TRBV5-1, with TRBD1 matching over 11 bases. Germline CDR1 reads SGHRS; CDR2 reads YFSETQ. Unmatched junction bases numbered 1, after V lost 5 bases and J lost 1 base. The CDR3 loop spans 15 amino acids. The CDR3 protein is CASRDRGQNTGELFF. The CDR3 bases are TGCGCCAGCAGGGACAGGGGGCAGAACACCGGGGAGCTGTTTTTT.

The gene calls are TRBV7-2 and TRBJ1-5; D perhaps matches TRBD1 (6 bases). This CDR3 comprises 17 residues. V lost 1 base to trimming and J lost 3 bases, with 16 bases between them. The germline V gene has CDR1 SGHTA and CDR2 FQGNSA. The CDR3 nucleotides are TGTGCCAGCAGCTTAGAGCGGCAGGGGCGCCCCAATCAGCCCCAGCATTTT. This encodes CASSLERQGRPNQPQHF.

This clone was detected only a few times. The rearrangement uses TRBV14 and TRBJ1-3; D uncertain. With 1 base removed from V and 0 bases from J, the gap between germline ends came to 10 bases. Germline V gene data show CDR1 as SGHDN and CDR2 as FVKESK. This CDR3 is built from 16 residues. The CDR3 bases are TGTGCCAGCAGCCAAGTCGGTGCCGTCTCTGGAAACACCATATATTTT. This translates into CASSQVGAVSGNTIYF.

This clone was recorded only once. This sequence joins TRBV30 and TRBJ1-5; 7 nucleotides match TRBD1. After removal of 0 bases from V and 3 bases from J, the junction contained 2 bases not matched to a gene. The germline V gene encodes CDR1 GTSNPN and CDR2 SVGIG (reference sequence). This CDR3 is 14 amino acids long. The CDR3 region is CAWSVGGHNQPQHF. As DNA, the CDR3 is TGTGCCTGGAGTGTAGGGGGCCACAATCAGCCCCAGCATTTT.

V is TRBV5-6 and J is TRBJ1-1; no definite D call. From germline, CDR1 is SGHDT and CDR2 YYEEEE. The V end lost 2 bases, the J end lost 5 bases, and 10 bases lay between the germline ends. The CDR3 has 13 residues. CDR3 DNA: TGTGCCAGCAGCTTAGACTACGGAACTGAAGCTTTCTTT. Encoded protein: CASSLDYGTEAFF.

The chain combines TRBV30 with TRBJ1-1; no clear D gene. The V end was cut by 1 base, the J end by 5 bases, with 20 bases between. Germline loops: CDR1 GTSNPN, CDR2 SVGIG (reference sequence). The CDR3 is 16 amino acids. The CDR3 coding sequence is TGTGCCTGGAGTGGTAGGGAAAGCGGAGTGGAAACTGAAGCTTTCTTT. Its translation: CAWSGRESGVETEAFF.

CDR3 sequence: CASSEVRQQETQYF. CDR3 DNA: TGTGCCAGCAGTGAAGTTCGACAACAAGAGACCCAGTACTTC. The rearrangement uses TRBV25-1 and TRBJ2-5; D is unclear. The CDR3 runs to 14 residues. Germline V gives CDR1 MGHDK, CDR2 SYGVNS. Trimming stripped 2 bases from V and 2 bases from J, with 9 bases between.

The DNA of the CDR3 is TGTGCCAGCAGCAAAGGAAGGTTGATGGGACCCGGGGAGCTGTTTTTT. Translating gives CASSKGRLMGPGELFF. V gene TRBV21-1 combines with J gene TRBJ2-2. TRBV21-1 is a listed pseudogene. The CDR3 runs 16 residues.